The rows below give T cell receptor beta chains drawn from one sample of a study of tumor-infiltrating lymphocytes in primary liver carcinoma. A single record per CDR3 protein comes from TCRdb applying MiXCR to the multiplex PCR reads. Of some 190,000 distinct CDR3 sequences in the sample, 70% to 90% were seen once. The sequencing sample was made of tumor tissue from primary liver carcinoma. Receptors were obtained from a man between 35 and 55 years old with primary liver carcinoma and hepatitis B virus infection. The CDR3 runs from the conserved cysteine through the conserved F or W. Each record gives: clone size, V gene, J gene, D gene, CDR3 protein, CDR3 DNA. D genes are given only for firm matches. Not every row has a clone size; where given, it reads once, few, many or a size class.

.	TRBV29-1	TRBJ2-2	TRBD2	CSASVAGGWTGVLFF	TGTAGTGCGTCGGTAGCGGGAGGGTGGACCGGGGTGCTGTTTTTT
.	TRBV11-3	TRBJ2-3	.	CASSLDSRCITDTQYF	TGTGCCAGCAGCTTAGACAGCAGGTGCATAACAGATACGCAGTATTTT
.	TRBV5-4	TRBJ2-3	.	CVSSKNERIDF	TGTGTAAGCAGCAAGAACGAAAGGATAGATTTT
.	TRBV29-1	TRBJ2-1	TRBD1	CNVTRDRAYNEQFF	TGCAACGTCACCCGGGACAGGGCGTACAACGAGCAGTTCTTC
.	TRBV4-2	TRBJ2-1	.	CANSQYWADEQFF	TGTGCCAACAGCCAATATTGGGCGGATGAGCAGTTCTTC
.	TRBV11-1	TRBJ2-4	TRBD2	CVSSFPGTKGTKNIQYF	TGTGTCAGCAGCTTTCCCGGGACTAAGGGGACCAAAAACATTCAATACTTC
.	TRBV4-2	TRBJ2-1	TRBD2	CASTPRGSLAGNNEQFF	TGTGCCAGCACGCCTAGAGGTTCACTAGCGGGTAACAATGAGCAGTTCTTC
few	TRBV15	TRBJ2-7	.	CATSLPWGRTYEQYF	TGTGCCACCAGCCTTCCTTGGGGCAGGACCTACGAGCAGTACTTC
.	TRBV4-1	TRBJ2-3	.	CASSQADGAVDTQCF	TGCGCCAGCAGCCAAGCGGACGGGGCCGTGGATACGCAGTGTTTT
.	TRBV11-2	TRBJ2-3	TRBD2	CAGNLVRLAGGPIADTQYF	TGTGCCGGTAACTTAGTCAGACTAGCGGGAGGGCCGATCGCAGATACGCAGTATTTT
.	TRBV5-4	TRBJ1-6	TRBD1	CANTGQGSPLHF	TGTGCCAACACCGGACAGGGGTCACCCCTCCACTTC
.	TRBV6-2/TRBV6-3	TRBJ2-1	.	CSSRAGLTGEGYNEQFF	TGCTCCAGCAGGGCAGGTCTCACGGGAGAAGGGTACAATGAGCAGTTCTTC
.	TRBV12-3/TRBV12-4	TRBJ2-3	.	CASSRDHSSTDTQYF	TGTGCCAGCAGCCGCGACCATTCATCCACAGATACGCAGTATTTT
once	TRBV6-1	TRBJ1-6	.	CASSLEWNSSLHF	TGTGCCAGCAGCTTAGAGTGGAATTCATCCCTCCACTTT
once	TRBV12-3/TRBV12-4	TRBJ2-7	.	CASSLLIVLKNEYYF	TGTGCCAGCAGTTTATTGATAGTGCTAAAGAACGAGTACTACTTC
.	TRBV29-1	TRBJ2-3	.	CRIMLGGDTQYF	TGCAGGATCATGTTGGGGGGAGATACGCAGTATTTT
.	TRBV7-9	TRBJ1-2	TRBD1	CGSRWDRGLHAYTF	TGTGGCAGCAGATGGGACAGGGGGCTTCATGCCTACACCTTC
.	TRBV10-2	TRBJ2-3	.	CSGRHTDSQYF	TGCTCCGGCAGACACACAGATTCGCAGTATTTT
.	TRBV2	TRBJ2-2	.	CASSRSRVTGELFF	TGTGCCAGCAGTCGCAGCAGGGTCACCGGGGAGCTGTTTTTT
once	TRBV5-6	TRBJ2-1	.	CTSSFKGEGRYNEQIF	TGTACCAGCAGCTTTAAGGGGGAGGGCCGGTACAATGAGCAGATCTTC
many	TRBV28	TRBJ1-1	TRBD1	CASSLPGQMNTEAFF	TGTGCCAGCAGTTTACCGGGACAGATGAACACTGAAGCTTTCTTT
once	TRBV11-2	TRBJ2-5	TRBD2	CAINFSGGQETQYF	TGTGCGATCAACTTCAGCGGGGGACAAGAGACCCAGTACTTC
.	TRBV4-2	TRBJ1-1	.	CASSQDSNGIAFF	TGTGCCAGCAGTCAAGATTCCAATGGGATAGCTTTCTTT
.	TRBV11-1	TRBJ2-7	.	CACRGRRSYGQYF	TGTGCCTGCAGGGGGAGGCGATCCTACGGGCAGTACTTC
.	TRBV4-1	TRBJ2-6	.	CASSQEEWGYGANVLTF	.